This paragraph covers one T cell receptor (beta chain) sequence. This CDR3 has 12 amino acids. The germline V gene has CDR1 SGDLS and CDR2 YYNGEE. V was cut by 3 bases and J by 8 bases, with 11 bases left in between. Assay: immunoSEQ multiplex PCR; the TCRdb copy retains only in-frame clones and omits some. The sample lists tens of thousands of clones, about nine tenths occurring once. This specimen comes from a study of OX40 agonist ivuxolimab in advanced cancers. The gene calls are TRBV9 and TRBJ1-2; D may be TRBD1 (5 bases). This sequence originates from an adult with an advanced solid tumor such as melanoma, head and neck, liver or kidney cancer. This specimen was CD4+ or CD8+ T cells sorted from blood, taken in a trial of the OX40 agonist ivuxolimab. This CDR3 reads CASSAGLGGYTF. CDR3 in DNA: TGTGCCAGCAGCGCGGGACTTGGGGGCTACACCTTC.